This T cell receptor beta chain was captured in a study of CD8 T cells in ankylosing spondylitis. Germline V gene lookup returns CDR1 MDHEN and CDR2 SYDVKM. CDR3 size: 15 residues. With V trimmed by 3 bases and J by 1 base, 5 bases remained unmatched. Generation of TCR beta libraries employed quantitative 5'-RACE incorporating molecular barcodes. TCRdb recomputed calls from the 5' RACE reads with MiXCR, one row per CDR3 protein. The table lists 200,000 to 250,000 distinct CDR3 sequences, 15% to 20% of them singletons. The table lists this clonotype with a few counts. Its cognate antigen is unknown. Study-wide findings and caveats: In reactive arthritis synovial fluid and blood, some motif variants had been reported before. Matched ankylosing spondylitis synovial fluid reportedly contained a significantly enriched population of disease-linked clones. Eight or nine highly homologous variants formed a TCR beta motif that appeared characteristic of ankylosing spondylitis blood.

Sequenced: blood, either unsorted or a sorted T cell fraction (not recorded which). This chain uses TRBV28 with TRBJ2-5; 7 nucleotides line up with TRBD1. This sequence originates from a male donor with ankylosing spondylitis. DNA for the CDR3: TGTGCCAGCAGTTTTGCCGACAGGGCCCAAGAGACCCAGTACTTC. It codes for CASSFADRAQETQYF. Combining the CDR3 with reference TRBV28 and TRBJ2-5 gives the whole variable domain DVKVTQSSRYLVKRTGEKVFLECVQDMDHENMFWYRQDPGLGLRLIYFSYDVKMKEKGDIPEGYSVSREKKERFSLILESASTNQTSMYLCASSFADRAQETQYFGPGTRLLVL.